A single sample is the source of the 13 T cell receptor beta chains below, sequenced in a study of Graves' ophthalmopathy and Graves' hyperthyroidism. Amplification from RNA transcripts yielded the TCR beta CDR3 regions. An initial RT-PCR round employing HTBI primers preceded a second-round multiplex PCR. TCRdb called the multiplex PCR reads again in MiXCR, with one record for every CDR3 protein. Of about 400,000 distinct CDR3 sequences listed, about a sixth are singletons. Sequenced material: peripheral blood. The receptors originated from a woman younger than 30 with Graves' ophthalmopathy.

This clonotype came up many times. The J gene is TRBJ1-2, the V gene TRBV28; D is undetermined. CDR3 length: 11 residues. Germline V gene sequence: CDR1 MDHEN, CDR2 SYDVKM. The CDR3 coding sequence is TGTGCTGGATATGGGGAATATGGCTACACCTTC. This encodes CAGYGEYGYTF.

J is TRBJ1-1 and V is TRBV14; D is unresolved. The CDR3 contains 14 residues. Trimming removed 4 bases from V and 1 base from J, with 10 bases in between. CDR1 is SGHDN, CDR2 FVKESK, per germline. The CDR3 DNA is TGTGCCAGCAGCCCAGTGATAGGGAACACTGAAGCTTTCTTT. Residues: CASSPVIGNTEAFF.

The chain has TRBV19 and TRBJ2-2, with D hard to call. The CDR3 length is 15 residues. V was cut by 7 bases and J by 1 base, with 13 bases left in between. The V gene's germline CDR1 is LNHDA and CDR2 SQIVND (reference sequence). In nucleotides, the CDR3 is TGTGCCAGTATGGATGTGGGCCTGAACACCGGGGAGCTGTTTTTT. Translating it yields CASMDVGLNTGELFF.

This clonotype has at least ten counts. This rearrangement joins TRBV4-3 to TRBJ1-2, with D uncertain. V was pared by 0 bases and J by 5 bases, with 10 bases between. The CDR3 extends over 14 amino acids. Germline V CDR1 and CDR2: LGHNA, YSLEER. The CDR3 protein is CASSQDRTAYGYTF. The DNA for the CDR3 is TGCGCCAGCAGCCAAGATAGGACGGCTTATGGCTACACCTTC.

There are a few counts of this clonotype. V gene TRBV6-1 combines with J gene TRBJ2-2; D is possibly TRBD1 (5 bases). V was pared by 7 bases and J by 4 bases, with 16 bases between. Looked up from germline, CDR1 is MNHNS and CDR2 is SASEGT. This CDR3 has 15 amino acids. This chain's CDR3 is CASKVGGAVTGELFF. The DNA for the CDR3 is TGTGCCAGCAAGGTCGGTGGGGCGGTCACCGGGGAGCTGTTTTTT.

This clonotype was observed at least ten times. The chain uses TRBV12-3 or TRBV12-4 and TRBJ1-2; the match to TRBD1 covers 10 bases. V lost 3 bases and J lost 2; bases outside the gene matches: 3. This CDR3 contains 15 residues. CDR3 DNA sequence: TGTGCCAGCAGTTTGCGGGACAGGGGAAACTATGGCTACACCTTC. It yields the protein CASSLRDRGNYGYTF.

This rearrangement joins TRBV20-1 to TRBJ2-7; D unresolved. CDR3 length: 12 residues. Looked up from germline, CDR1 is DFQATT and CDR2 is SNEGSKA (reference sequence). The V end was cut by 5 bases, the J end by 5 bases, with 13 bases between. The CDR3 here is CSAPDNTDEQYF. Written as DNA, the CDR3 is TGCAGTGCTCCCGACAATACCGACGAGCAGTACTTC.

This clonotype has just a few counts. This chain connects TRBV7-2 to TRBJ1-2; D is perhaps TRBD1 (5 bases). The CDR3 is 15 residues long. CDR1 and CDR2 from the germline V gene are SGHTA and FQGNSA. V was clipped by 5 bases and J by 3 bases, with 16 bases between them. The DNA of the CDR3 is TGTGCCAGCAGCCCCCGGGCCTTGGGGGACTATGGCTACACCTTC. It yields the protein CASSPRALGDYGYTF.

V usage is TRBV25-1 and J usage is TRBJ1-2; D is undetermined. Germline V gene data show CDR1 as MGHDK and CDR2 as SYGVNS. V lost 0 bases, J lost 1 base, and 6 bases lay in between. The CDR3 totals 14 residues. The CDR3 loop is CASSEYSLNYGYTF. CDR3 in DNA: TGTGCCAGCAGTGAATATTCCCTTAACTATGGCTACACCTTC.

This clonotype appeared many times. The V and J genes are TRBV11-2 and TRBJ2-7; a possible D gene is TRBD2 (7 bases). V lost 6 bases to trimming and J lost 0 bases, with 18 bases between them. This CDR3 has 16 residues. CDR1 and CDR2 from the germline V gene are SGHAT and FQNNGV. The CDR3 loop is CASSHDGGGSSYEQYF. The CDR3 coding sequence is TGTGCCAGCAGTCATGATGGGGGCGGGAGCTCCTACGAGCAGTACTTC. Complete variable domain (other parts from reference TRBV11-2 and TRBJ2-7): EAGVAQSPRYKIIEKRQSVAFWCNPISGHATLYWYQQILGQGPKLLIQFQNNGVVDDSQLPKDRFSAERLKGVDSTLKIQPAKLEDSAVYLCASSHDGGGSSYEQYFGPGTRLTVT.

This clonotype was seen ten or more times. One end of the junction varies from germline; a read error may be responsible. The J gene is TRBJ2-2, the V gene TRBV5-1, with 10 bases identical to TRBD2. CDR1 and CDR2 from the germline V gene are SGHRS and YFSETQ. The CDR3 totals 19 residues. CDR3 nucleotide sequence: TGCGCCAGCAGCTCCCGACCCCCCGGGACTAGCGAGACTACCGGGGAGCTGCTTTTT. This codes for CASSSRPPGTSETTGELLF.

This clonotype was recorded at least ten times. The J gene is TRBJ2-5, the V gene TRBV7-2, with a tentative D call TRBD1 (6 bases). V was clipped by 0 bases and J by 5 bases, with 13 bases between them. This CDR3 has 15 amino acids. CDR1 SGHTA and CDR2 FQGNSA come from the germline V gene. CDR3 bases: TGTGCCAGCAGCTTAGCGGGGGCAGGGCTGGAGACCCAGTACTTC. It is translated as CASSLAGAGLETQYF. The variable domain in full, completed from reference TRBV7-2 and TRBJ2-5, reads GAGVSQSPSNKVTEKGKDVELRCDPISGHTALYWYRQSLGQGLEFLIYFQGNSAPDKSGLPSDRFSAERTGGSVSTLTIQRTQQEDSAVYLCASSLAGAGLETQYFGPGTRLLVL.

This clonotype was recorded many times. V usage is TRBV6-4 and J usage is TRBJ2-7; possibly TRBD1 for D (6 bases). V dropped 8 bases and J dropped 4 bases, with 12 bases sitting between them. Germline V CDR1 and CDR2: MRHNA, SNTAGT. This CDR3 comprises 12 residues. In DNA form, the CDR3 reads TGTGCCAGCCGGGACAAAAAATACGAGCAGTACTTC. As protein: CASRDKKYEQYF.